This entry is about one T cell receptor beta chain. Its antigen remains unidentified. This sample was taken from a study of cytomegalovirus exposure and HLA in healthy donors. Study findings and constraints: Fewer N-insertions (relative to the roughly 670-donor mean) were reportedly seen in an Asian-associated ancestry cluster in a later analysis. Rarity marked most TCR sequences, yet some public TCRs occurred in many donors.

The PCR used 60 Vbeta and 13 Jbeta primers. TCRdb's copy holds only in-frame clones and misses some; the assay was immunoSEQ multiplex PCR. The sample has some 100,000 clones; more than 65% are singletons. This CDR3 comprises 13 residues. Germline V lookup: CDR1 SGHTA, CDR2 FQGTGA. The junction had 4 bases not matched to a gene; V was cut back by 5 bases and J by 3 bases. This clonotype was sampled from a woman aged 18-29 years in good health and CMV-seronegative. This rearrangement joins TRBV7-3 to TRBJ2-7; 7 nucleotides align to TRBD1. Sequencing input: PBMCs. CDR3 DNA: TGTGCCAGCAGCCCGGGGACAGACTACGAGCAGTACTTC. Its protein is CASSPGTDYEQYF.